This TCR beta chain was obtained from a study of blood T cell repertoires in COVID-19. Overall study context: Sample material is recorded as cDNA or gDNA derived from T cells, B-cell-depleted T cells, or PBMCs.

Sequencing used immunoSEQ multiplex PCR; TCRdb keeps in-frame clones, though not all of them. The sample comprises about 70,000 clones, under 95% of which are singletons, and roughly 9.7% rests with the top ten. V was clipped by 1 base and J by 6 bases; unmatched bases: 6. Germline V gene lookup returns CDR1 SGHTA and CDR2 FQGNSA. This CDR3 comprises 17 residues. V usage is TRBV7-2 and J usage is TRBJ2-7, with 16 bases that match TRBD2. The sequenced sample was peripheral blood. The receptor's source is a human donor in a cohort sampled during active COVID-19. CDR3 nucleotides: TGTGCCAGCAGCTTAGGTCCGGGACTAGCGGGAGGGGGCGAGCAGTACTTC. Encoded protein: CASSLGPGLAGGGEQYF.